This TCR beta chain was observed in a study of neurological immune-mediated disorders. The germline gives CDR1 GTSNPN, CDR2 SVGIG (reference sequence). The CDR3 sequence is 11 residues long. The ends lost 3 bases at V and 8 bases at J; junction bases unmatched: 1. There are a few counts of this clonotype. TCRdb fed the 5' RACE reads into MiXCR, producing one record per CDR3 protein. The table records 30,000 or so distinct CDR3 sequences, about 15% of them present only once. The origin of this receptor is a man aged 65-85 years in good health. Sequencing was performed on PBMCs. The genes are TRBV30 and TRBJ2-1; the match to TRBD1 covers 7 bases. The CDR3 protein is CAWSRGYEQFF. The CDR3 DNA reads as TGTGCCTGGAGCAGGGGGTATGAGCAGTTCTTC.